This T cell receptor beta chain appears in the sequencing data of a study of CD8 T cells in cerebrospinal fluid in Alzheimer's disease. Points from the study as a whole: Expanded clones of at least 3% were commoner in Alzheimer's patients than healthy subjects.

Every participant was in good physical condition without acute infectious disease. Live CSF cells were sorted with a live/dead marker for droplet-based sequencing. Its frequency marks this clonotype as medium-sized. The antigen remains undetermined. One entry per CDR3 protein, without DNA, is what TCRdb gives after re-calling the 10x single-cell sequencing reads. The sample has roughly 1,400 distinct CDR3 sequences, and its top ten clones hold more than 5%. Germline V CDR1 and CDR2: SGHTA, FQGNSA. The length of the CDR3 is 17 residues. V gene TRBV7-2 combines with J gene TRBJ2-1; the TCRdb D gene call, TRBD2, has no DNA to confirm it. The sample taken for sequencing was cerebrospinal fluid. This TCR was recovered from a human donor in good health. The CDR3 protein is CASSFRTSGGALSEQFF.